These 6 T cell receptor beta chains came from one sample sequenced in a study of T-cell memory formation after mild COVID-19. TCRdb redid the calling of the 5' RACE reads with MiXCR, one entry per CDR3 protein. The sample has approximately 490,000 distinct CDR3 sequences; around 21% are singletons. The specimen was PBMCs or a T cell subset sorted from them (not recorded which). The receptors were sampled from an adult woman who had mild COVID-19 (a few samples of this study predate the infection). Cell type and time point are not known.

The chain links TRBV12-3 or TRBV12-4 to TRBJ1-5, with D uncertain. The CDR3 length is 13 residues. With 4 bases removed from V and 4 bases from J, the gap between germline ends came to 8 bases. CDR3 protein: CASSWTVNQPQHF. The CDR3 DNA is TGTGCCAGCAGTTGGACCGTTAATCAGCCCCAGCATTTT.

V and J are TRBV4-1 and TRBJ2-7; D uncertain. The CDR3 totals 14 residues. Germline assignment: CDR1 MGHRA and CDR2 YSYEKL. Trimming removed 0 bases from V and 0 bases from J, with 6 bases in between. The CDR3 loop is CASSQEGNSYEQYF. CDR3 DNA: TGCGCCAGCAGCCAAGAGGGCAACTCCTACGAGCAGTACTTC.

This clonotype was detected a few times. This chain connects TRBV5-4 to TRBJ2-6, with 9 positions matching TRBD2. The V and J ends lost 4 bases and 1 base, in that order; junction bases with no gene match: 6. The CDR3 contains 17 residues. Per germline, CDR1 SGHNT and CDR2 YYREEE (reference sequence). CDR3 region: CASSRGGARSGANVLTF. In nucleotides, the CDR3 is TGTGCCAGCAGCCGCGGGGGGGCCAGGTCTGGGGCCAACGTCCTGACTTTC.

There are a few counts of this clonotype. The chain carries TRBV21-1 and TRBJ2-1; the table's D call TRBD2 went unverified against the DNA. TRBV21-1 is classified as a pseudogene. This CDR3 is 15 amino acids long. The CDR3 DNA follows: TGTGCCAGCAGCTCAGGACTAGCGGGAGATTGGGAGCAGTTCTTC. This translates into CASSSGLAGDWEQFF.

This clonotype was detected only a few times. The CDR3 loop reads CASSQDRSRSPYEQYF. Written as DNA, the CDR3 is TGCGCCAGCAGCCAAGATCGCAGCAGGAGTCCCTACGAGCAGTACTTC. The chain links TRBV4-1 to TRBJ2-7; D gene unclear. V lost 0 bases and J lost 2, with 14 bases in between. Germline CDR1 MGHRA, CDR2 YSYEKL. The CDR3 is made up of 16 amino acids.

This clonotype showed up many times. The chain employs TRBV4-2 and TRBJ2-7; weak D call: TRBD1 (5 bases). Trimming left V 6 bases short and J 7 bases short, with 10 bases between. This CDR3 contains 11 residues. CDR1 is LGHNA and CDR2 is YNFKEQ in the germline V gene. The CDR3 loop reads CASSKGHEQYF. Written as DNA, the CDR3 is TGTGCCAGCAGTAAAGGACATGAGCAGTACTTC.